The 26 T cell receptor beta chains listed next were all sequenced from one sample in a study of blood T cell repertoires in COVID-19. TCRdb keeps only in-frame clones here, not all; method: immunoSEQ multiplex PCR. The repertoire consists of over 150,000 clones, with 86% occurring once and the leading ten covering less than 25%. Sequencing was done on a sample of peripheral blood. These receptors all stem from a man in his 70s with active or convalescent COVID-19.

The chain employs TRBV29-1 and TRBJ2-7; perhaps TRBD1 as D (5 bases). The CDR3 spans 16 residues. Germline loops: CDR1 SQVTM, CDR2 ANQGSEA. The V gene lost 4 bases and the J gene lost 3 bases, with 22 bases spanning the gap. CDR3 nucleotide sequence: TGCAGCGTTGCCCTCGGGTCAGGGCAAAGGAGCTACGAGCAGTACTTC. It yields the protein CSVALGSGQRSYEQYF.

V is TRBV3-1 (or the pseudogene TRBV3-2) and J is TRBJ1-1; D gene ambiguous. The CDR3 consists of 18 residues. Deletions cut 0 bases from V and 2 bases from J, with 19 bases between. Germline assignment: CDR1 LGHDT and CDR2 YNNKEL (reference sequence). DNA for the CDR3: TGTGCCAGCAGCCAAGAGACTGGCCCGCGGGAATGTAACACTGAAGCTTTCTTT. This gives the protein CASSQETGPRECNTEAFF.

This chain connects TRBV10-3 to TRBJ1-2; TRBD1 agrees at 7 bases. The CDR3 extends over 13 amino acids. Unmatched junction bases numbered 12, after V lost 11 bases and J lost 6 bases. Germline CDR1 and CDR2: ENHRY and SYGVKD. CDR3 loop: CASAPGQEDGYTF. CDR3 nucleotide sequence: TGTGCCTCCGCCCCTGGACAGGAGGATGGCTACACCTTC.

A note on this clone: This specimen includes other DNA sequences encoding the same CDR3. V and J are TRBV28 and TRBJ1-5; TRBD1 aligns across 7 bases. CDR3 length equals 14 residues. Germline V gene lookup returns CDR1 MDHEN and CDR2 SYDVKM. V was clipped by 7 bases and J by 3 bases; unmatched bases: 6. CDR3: CASTPGQTNQPQHF. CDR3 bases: TGTGCCAGCACCCCGGGACAGACCAATCAGCCCCAGCATTTT.

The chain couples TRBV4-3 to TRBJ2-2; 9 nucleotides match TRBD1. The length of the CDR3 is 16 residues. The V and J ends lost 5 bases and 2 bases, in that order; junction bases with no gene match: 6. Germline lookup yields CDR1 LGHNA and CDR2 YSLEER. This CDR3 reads CASSSGTGLNTGELFF. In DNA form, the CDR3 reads TGCGCCAGCAGCTCCGGGACAGGGCTAAACACCGGGGAGCTGTTTTTT.

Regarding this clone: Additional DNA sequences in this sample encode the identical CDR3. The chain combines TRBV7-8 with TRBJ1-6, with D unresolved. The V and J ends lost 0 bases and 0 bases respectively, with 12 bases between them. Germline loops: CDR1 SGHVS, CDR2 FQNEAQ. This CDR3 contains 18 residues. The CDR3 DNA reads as TGTGCCAGCAGCTTAGCGCGAGGGCCCAGCTCCTATAATTCACCCCTCCACTTT. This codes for CASSLARGPSSYNSPLHF.

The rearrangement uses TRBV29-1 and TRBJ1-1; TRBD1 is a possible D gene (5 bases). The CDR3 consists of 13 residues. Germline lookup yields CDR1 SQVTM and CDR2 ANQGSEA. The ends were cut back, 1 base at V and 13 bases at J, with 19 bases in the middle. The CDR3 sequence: CSVEAPGGRVGFF. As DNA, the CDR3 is TGCAGCGTTGAAGCACCCGGGGGTCGGGTAGGTTTCTTT.

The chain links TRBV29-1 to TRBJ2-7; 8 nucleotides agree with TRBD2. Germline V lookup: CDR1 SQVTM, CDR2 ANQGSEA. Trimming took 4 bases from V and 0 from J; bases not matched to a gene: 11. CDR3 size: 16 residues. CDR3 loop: CSVAGSGIRGSYEQYF. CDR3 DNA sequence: TGCAGCGTTGCGGGTAGCGGGATACGAGGCTCCTACGAGCAGTACTTC.

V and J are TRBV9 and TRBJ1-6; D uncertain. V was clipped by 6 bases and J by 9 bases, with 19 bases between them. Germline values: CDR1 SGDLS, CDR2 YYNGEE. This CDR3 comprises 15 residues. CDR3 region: CASTPGLEKASPLHF. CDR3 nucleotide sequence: TGTGCCAGCACGCCCGGCCTAGAGAAGGCTTCACCCCTCCACTTT.

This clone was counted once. The CDR3 region has the DNA TGTGCCAGCAGTTACTCGACTCACAGGGTAGACTATGGCTACACCTTC. Encoded protein: CASSYSTHRVDYGYTF. The chain couples TRBV6-5 to TRBJ1-2, with D possibly matching TRBD1 (6 bases). Germline CDR1 MNHEY, CDR2 SVGAGI. Trimming took 0 bases from V and 3 from J, leaving 14 bases between them. There are 16 residues in the CDR3.

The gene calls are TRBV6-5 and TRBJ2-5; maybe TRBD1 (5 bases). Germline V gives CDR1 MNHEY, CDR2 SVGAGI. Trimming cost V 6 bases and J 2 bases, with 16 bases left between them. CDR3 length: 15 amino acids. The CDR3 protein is CASSARGRSQETQYF. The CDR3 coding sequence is TGTGCCAGCAGCGCAAGGGGCAGGTCTCAAGAGACCCAGTACTTC.

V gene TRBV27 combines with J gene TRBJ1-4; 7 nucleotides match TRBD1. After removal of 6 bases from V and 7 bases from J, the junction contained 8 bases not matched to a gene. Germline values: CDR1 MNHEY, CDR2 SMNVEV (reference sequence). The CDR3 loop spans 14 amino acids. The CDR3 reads CASSDTGVGEKLFF. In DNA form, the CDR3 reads TGTGCCAGCAGCGACACAGGGGTCGGTGAAAAACTGTTTTTT.

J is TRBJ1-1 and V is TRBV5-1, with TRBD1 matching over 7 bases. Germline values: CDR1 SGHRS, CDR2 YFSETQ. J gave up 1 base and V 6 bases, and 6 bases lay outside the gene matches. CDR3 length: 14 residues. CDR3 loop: CASNPTGSNTEAFF. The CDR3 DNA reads TGCGCCAGCAATCCGACAGGGTCGAACACTGAAGCTTTCTTT.

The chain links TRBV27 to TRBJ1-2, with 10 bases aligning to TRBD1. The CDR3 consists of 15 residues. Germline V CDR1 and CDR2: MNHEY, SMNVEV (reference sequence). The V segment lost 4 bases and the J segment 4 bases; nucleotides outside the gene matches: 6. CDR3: CASSSTGTGAYGYTF. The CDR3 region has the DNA TGTGCCAGCAGTTCCACCGGGACAGGGGCCTATGGCTACACCTTC.

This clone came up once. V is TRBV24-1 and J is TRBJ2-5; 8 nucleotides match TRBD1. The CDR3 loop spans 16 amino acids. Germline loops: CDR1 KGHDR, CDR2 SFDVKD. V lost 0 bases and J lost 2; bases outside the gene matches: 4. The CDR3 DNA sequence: TGTGCCACCAGTGATTTGGGGACAGGAGGTCAAGAGACCCAGTACTTC. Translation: CATSDLGTGGQETQYF.

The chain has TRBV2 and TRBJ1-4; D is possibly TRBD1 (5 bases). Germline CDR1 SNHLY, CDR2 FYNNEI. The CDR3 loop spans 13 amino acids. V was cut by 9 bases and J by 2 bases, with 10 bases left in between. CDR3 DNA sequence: TGTGCCAGTCACAGGAGCACTAATGAAAAACTGTTTTTT. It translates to CASHRSTNEKLFF.

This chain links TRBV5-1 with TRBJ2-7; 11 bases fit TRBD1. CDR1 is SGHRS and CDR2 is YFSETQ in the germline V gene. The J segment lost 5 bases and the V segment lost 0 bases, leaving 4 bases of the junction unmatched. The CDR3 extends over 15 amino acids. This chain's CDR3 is CASSLAGQGVHEQYF. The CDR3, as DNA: TGCGCCAGCAGCTTGGCGGGACAGGGGGTCCACGAGCAGTACTTC. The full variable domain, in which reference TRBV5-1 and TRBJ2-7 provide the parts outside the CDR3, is KAGVTQTPRYLIKTRGQQVTLSCSPISGHRSVSWYQQTPGQGLQFLFEYFSETQRNKGNFPGRFSGRQFSNSRSEMNVSTLELGDSALYLCASSLAGQGVHEQYFGPGTRLTVT.

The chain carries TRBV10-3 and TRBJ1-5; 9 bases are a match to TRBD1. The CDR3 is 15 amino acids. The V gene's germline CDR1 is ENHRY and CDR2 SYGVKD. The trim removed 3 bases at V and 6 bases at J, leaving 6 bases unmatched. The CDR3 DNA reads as TGTGCCATCAGTGACGAACAGGGGGCGGCTCAGCCCCAGCATTTT. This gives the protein CAISDEQGAAQPQHF.

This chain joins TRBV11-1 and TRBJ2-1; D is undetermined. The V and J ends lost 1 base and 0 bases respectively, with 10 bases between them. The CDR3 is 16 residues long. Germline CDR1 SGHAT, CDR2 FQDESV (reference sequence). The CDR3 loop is CASSLDGRTSYNEQFF. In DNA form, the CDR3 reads TGTGCCAGCAGCTTAGATGGGCGAACCTCCTACAATGAGCAGTTCTTC.

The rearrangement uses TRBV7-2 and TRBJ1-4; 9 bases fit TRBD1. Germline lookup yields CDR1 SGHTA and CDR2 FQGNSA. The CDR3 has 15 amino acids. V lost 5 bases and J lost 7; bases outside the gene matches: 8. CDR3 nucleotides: TGTGCCAGCAGCCGCACCGGGACAGGGAGTGAAAAACTGTTTTTT. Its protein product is CASSRTGTGSEKLFF.

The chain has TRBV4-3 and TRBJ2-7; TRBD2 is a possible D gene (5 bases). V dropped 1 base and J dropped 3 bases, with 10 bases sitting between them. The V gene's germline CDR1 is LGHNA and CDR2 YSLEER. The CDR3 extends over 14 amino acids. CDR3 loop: CASSQVGEGYEQYF. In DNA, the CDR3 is TGCGCCAGCAGCCAAGTCGGTGAGGGCTACGAGCAGTACTTC.

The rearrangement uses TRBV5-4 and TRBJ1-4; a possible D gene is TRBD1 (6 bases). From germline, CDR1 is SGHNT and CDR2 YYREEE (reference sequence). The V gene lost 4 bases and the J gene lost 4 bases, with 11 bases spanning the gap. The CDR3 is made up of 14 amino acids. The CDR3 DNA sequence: TGTGCCAGCAGCCCAGGGGTTGATAATGAAAAACTGTTTTTT. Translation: CASSPGVDNEKLFF.

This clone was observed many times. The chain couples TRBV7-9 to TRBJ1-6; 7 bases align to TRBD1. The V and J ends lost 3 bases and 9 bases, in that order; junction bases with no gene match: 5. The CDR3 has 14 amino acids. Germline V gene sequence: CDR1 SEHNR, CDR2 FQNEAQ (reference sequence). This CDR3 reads CASSFTGAGSPLHF. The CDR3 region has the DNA TGTGCCAGCAGCTTCACAGGGGCTGGTTCACCCCTCCACTTT.

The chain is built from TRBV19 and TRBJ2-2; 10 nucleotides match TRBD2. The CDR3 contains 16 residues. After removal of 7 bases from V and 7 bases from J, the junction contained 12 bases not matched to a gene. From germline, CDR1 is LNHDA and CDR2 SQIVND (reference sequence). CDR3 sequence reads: CASNHRASGRIGELFF. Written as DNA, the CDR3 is TGTGCCAGTAACCATAGGGCTAGCGGGAGAATCGGGGAGCTGTTTTTT.

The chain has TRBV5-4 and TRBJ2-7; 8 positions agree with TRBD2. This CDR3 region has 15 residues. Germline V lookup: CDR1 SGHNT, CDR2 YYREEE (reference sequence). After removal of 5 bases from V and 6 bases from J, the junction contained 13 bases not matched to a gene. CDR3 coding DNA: TGTGCCAGCAGTACGGCCGGGGGGGCGAGGGGCGAGCAGTACTTC. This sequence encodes CASSTAGGARGEQYF.

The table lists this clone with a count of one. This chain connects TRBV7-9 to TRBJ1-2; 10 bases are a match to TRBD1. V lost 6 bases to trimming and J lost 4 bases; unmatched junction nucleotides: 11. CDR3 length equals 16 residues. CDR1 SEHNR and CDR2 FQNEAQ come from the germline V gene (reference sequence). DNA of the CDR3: TGTGCCAGCAGTTCCTCCGGGACAGGGGTGAGCTATGGCTACACCTTC. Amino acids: CASSSSGTGVSYGYTF.